The clone carrying this T cell receptor (beta chain) appeared once. The antigen remains undetermined. As handled by the study authors: Owing to the provision of junction-only sequences devoid of quality scores by immunoSEQ, filtering differed. The data were produced by immunoSEQ multiplex PCR, yet TCRdb's version contains in-frame clones alone and is incomplete. The DNA was the basis for D and trimming; V, J and clone size are from that table. The sample consists of roughly 770,000 clones, roughly 96% of them appearing once. The entry originates in a study of shared clonotypes between healthy human individuals. Study-level points and caveats: Estimated richness values were generally larger in naive subsets than in memory subsets.

Naive CD8 cells lacked CD45RO and underwent positive selection for CCR7, leaving out terminally differentiated effector memory CD45RA+ cells. V shed 11 bases, J shed 2 bases, and the junction held 5 bases outside the gene matches. This CDR3 spans 12 amino acids. The V gene's germline CDR1 is SNHLY and CDR2 FYNNEI. The sequencing sample was made of naive CD8+ T cells sorted from blood. This TCR came from a man aged 25-45 years in good health. This sequence joins TRBV2 and TRBJ2-7; 8 nucleotides align to TRBD2. The CDR3 sequence is CAAAGLAYEQYF. The CDR3 nucleotides read TGTGCCGCGGCGGGACTAGCCTACGAGCAGTACTTC. Based on the CDR3 plus reference TRBV2 and TRBJ2-7, the full variable domain is EPEVTQTPSHQVTQMGQEVILRCVPISNHLYFYWYRQILGQKVEFLVSFYNNEISEKSEIFDDQFSVERPDGSNFTLKIRSTKLEDSAMYFCAAAGLAYEQYFGPGTRLTVT.